Sequencing of this T cell receptor (beta chain) was carried out in a study of T-cell reconstitution after alpha-beta-depleted transplantation in children. CDR3 length equals 15 residues. J was trimmed by 2 bases and V by 0 bases; bases with no gene match: 5. Per the germline V gene, CDR1 is SGHRS and CDR2 is YFSETQ. This clonotype was observed once. Library preparation (for TCRbeta) was performed with unique molecular identifiers. Each CDR3 protein gets one entry after TCRdb re-called the PCR reads with MiXCR. The table lists about 58,000 distinct CDR3 sequences, 44% of them singletons, with more than 95% in the top ten.

The source is a male patient between 5 and 17 years old who had a stem cell transplant for acute lymphoblastic leukemia, so the T cells may come from the graft donor. The chain carries TRBV5-1 and TRBJ2-7; 7 bases agree with TRBD1. The input for sequencing was PBMCs, mostly from graft donor cells, taken 360 days after TCRalphabeta/CD19-depleted stem cell transplant. The CDR3 DNA reads TGCGCCAGCAGCTTGGGGACAGGTCCTACCTACGAGCAGTACTTC. This translates into CASSLGTGPTYEQYF.